The 11 T cell receptor beta chains presented below share a single source sample, sequenced in a study of cytotoxic CD8 clonotypes in ibrutinib-treated CLL. The assay was immunoSEQ multiplex PCR, and TCRdb's table has in-frame clones only and misses some. The data contain 140,000 to 150,000 clones, about 70% of them seen just once; the ten biggest clones take up 4.5% to 6.5%. Sequenced here: PBMCs, sampled after 24 months of ibrutinib treatment. The origin of the receptors is a human donor with chronic lymphocytic leukemia.

This clone was detected many times. The genes are TRBV20-1 and TRBJ2-5, with a tentative D call TRBD2 (6 bases). Trimming took off 7 bases at V and 2 bases at J, with 8 bases between the two ends. This CDR3 is 11 amino acids long. Germline V CDR1 and CDR2: DFQATT, SNEGSKA (reference sequence). Here the CDR3 reads CSGGEQETQYF. The CDR3 bases are TGCAGTGGGGGGGAACAAGAGACCCAGTACTTC.

V usage is TRBV18 and J usage is TRBJ2-3, with 7 positions matching TRBD2. Trimming removed 0 bases from V and 4 bases from J; junction bases left unmatched: 7. The CDR3 totals 16 residues. Looked up from germline, CDR1 is KGHSH and CDR2 is LQKENI. For the CDR3, the DNA is TGTGCCAGCTCACCACCGGAAGCGGGGCCATCAGATACGCAGTATTTT. Protein: CASSPPEAGPSDTQYF.

This clone turned up a few times. The chain employs TRBV9 and TRBJ1-5; 10 nucleotides agree with TRBD1. The junction had 3 bases not matched to a gene; V was cut back by 3 bases and J by 6 bases. In germline, CDR1 is SGDLS, CDR2 YYNGEE. The CDR3 is 14 amino acids. The CDR3 loop reads CASSGTGGGQPQHF. The CDR3 nucleotides read TGTGCCAGCAGCGGGACAGGGGGTGGTCAGCCCCAGCATTTT. The complete variable domain, with remaining parts taken from reference TRBV9 and TRBJ1-5, reads DSGVTQTPKHLITATGQRVTLRCSPRSGDLSVYWYQQSLDQGLQFLIQYYNGEERAKGNILERFSAQQFPDLHSELNLSSLELGDSALYFCASSGTGGGQPQHFGDGTRLSIL.

About this clone: Germline and junction disagree at one end, which may indicate a read error. The rearrangement joins TRBV7-7 to TRBJ2-7, with D perhaps TRBD1 (7 bases). Looked up from germline, CDR1 is SSHAT and CDR2 is FNYEAQ (reference sequence). The CDR3 totals 13 residues. This CDR3 is CASSSNRGGEQYF. Here the CDR3 DNA reads TGTGCTAGCAGCTCCAACAGGGGAGGCGAGCAGTACTTC.

This sequence joins TRBV14 and TRBJ2-3; tentative D call: TRBD1 (5 bases). The CDR3 is made up of 14 amino acids. Germline-derived CDR1 and CDR2 are SGHDN and FVKESK. Deletions cut 1 base from V and 4 bases from J, with 9 bases between. The CDR3 DNA follows: TGTGCCAGCAGCCAAGGCAGGGTGTCAGATACGCAGTATTTT. Protein: CASSQGRVSDTQYF.

This sequence joins TRBV2 and TRBJ2-3; D unclear. The germline gives CDR1 SNHLY, CDR2 FYNNEI. Trimming cost V 4 bases and J 6 bases, with 11 bases left between them. The CDR3 consists of 13 residues. CDR3 in amino acids: CASSGPTADTQYF. The DNA for the CDR3 is TGTGCCAGCAGTGGTCCCACGGCGGATACGCAGTATTTT. The variable domain in full, with the rest retrieved from reference TRBV2 and TRBJ2-3, is EPEVTQTPSHQVTQMGQEVILRCVPISNHLYFYWYRQILGQKVEFLVSFYNNEISEKSEIFDDQFSVERPDGSNFTLKIRSTKLEDSAMYFCASSGPTADTQYFGPGTRLTVL.

The table lists this clone with a count of one. The chain links TRBV7-2 to TRBJ2-5; no clear D. The length of the CDR3 is 13 residues. The ends were cut back, 1 base at V and 2 bases at J, with 5 bases in the middle. The germline CDR1 and CDR2 sequences are SGHTA and FQGNSA. The CDR3 bases are TGTGCCAGCAGCTTAGTCTTTCAAGAGACCCAGTACTTC. This sequence encodes CASSLVFQETQYF.

The J gene is TRBJ1-4, the V gene TRBV28; TRBD1 agrees at 7 bases. V was clipped by 4 bases and J by 8 bases; unmatched bases: 10. The CDR3 has 15 amino acids. The V gene's germline CDR1 is MDHEN and CDR2 SYDVKM. The chain's CDR3 is CASSSGRGAREKLFF. For the CDR3, the DNA is TGTGCCAGCAGTTCGGGCAGGGGGGCGAGGGAAAAACTGTTTTTT.

The chain is built from TRBV2 and TRBJ1-5; 7 nucleotides align to TRBD1. Germline V gene lookup returns CDR1 SNHLY and CDR2 FYNNEI. The CDR3 covers 14 residues. Trimming at V came to 6 bases and at J to 6 bases, leaving 8 bases not matched to a gene. Here the CDR3 reads CASRPDRVLQPQHF. The CDR3 DNA is TGTGCCAGCAGACCTGACAGGGTACTTCAGCCCCAGCATTTT.

The chain is built from TRBV18 and TRBJ2-3, with D perhaps matching TRBD2 (6 bases). V lost 2 bases, J lost 0 bases, and 9 bases lay in between. The CDR3 is 15 residues long. The germline V gene encodes CDR1 KGHSH and CDR2 LQKENI. CDR3 residues: CASSPGDWSTDTQYF. CDR3 DNA sequence: TGTGCCAGCTCACCAGGGGACTGGAGCACAGATACGCAGTATTTT.

The chain joins TRBV6-5 to TRBJ1-2, with D maybe TRBD1 (5 bases). V lost 2 bases and J lost 4, with 14 bases in between. Germline values: CDR1 MNHEY, CDR2 SVGAGI. CDR3 length equals 15 residues. CDR3 DNA: TGTGCCAGCAGTTACCGGGCAGGGAGAGGCTATGGCTACACCTTC. Amino acids: CASSYRAGRGYGYTF.